Below, one T cell receptor (beta chain) is given with its context. Its antigen is unidentified. This sample is part of a study of T-cell memory formation after mild COVID-19. Points from the study as a whole: Mostly located in CM and EM were contracting CD4+ clones, with contracting CD8+ clones located in EMRA.

CDR3 size: 13 residues. The germline V gene encodes CDR1 MNHEY and CDR2 SMNVEV (reference sequence). Trimming removed 3 bases from V and 8 bases from J, with 8 bases in between. TCRdb redid the calling of the 5' RACE reads with MiXCR, one entry per CDR3 protein. The repertoire holds 350,000 or so distinct CDR3 sequences, 13% seen once, with about a fifth in the top ten. Sample: PBMCs or a T cell subset sorted from them (not recorded which). The sequence was obtained from a young man who had mild COVID-19 (a few samples of this study predate the infection). Cell type and time point are not known. The genes are TRBV27 and TRBJ1-6, with D uncertain. CDR3 nucleotide sequence: TGTGCCAGCAGTTTCTACAGCTATTCACCCCTCCACTTT. It is translated as CASSFYSYSPLHF.